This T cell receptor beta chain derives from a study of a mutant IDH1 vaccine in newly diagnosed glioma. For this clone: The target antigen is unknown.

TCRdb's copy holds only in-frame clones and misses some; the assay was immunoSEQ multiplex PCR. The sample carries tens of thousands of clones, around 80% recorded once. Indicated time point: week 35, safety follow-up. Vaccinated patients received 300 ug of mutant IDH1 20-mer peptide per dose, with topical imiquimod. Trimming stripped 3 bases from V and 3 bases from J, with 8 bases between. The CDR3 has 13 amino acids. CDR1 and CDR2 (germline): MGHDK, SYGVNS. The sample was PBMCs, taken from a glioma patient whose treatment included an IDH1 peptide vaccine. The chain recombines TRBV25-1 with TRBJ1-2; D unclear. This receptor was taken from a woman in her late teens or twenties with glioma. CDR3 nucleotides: TGTGCCAGCAGTGACCCCGGGCACTATGGCTACACCTTC. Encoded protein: CASSDPGHYGYTF.